The rows below give T cell receptor beta chains drawn from one sample of a study of shared clonotypes between healthy human individuals. Sequencing used immunoSEQ multiplex PCR; TCRdb keeps in-frame clones, though not all of them. Among about 2.4 million clones listed, roughly 93% were seen once. Sequenced sample: naive CD4+ T cells from PBMCs. Source of these receptors: a man aged 18 to 35 in good health. Some clones in this sample may be carry-over from other donors' samples. CDR3s include the opening cysteine and the closing phenylalanine or tryptophan. A D gene is named only where the DNA matches it firmly. Not every row has a clone size; where given, it reads once, few, many or a size class.

j_call: TRBJ1-1; clone_size: NA; v_call: TRBV19; d_call: NA; cdr3_nt: TGTGCCAGTAGTATAGATCCAGGGACGGCTTTCTTT; cdr3_aa: CASSIDPGTAFF
j_call: TRBJ2-1; clone_size: NA; v_call: TRBV7-6; d_call: TRBD1; cdr3_nt: TGTGCCAGCAGCTCTGAGGGGACAGGCCACTACAATGAGCAGTTCTTC; cdr3_aa: CASSSEGTGHYNEQFF
j_call: TRBJ2-2; clone_size: few; v_call: TRBV5-1; d_call: NA; cdr3_nt: TGCGCCAGCAGCTTGGAATTGGCCGGGGAGCTGTTTTTT; cdr3_aa: CASSLELAGELFF
j_call: TRBJ2-1; clone_size: NA; v_call: TRBV4-1; d_call: TRBD2; cdr3_nt: TGCGCCAGCAGCCAAGGTCATACTAGACTAGCGGGATACAATGAGCAGTTCTTC; cdr3_aa: CASSQGHTRLAGYNEQFF
j_call: TRBJ2-7; clone_size: NA; v_call: TRBV28; d_call: TRBD1; cdr3_nt: TGTGCCAGCATCCGGGACAGGGGATCCGAGCAGTACTTC; cdr3_aa: CASIRDRGSEQYF
j_call: TRBJ2-5; clone_size: NA; v_call: TRBV6-6; d_call: TRBD2; cdr3_nt: TGTGCCAGCAGTACTAGCGTCCAAGAGACCCAGTACTTC; cdr3_aa: CASSTSVQETQYF
j_call: TRBJ1-6; clone_size: once; v_call: TRBV7-9; d_call: NA; cdr3_nt: TGTGCCAGCAGCTTCGGCAATTCACCCCTCCACTTT; cdr3_aa: CASSFGNSPLHF
j_call: TRBJ2-2; clone_size: NA; v_call: TRBV5-1; d_call: NA; cdr3_nt: TGCGCCAGCAGCTTGGCCGAAACCGGGGAGCTGTTTTTT; cdr3_aa: CASSLAETGELFF
j_call: TRBJ2-7; clone_size: NA; v_call: TRBV9; d_call: NA; cdr3_nt: TGTGCCAGCAGCCCTCACAGGGTTAGCTCCTACGAGCAGTACTTC; cdr3_aa: CASSPHRVSSYEQYF
j_call: TRBJ1-1; clone_size: NA; v_call: TRBV5-4; d_call: NA; cdr3_nt: TGTGCCAGCAGCTTGGCTGGAAACTACCCGGCGAACACTGAAGCTTTCTTT; cdr3_aa: CASSLAGNYPANTEAFF
j_call: TRBJ2-7; clone_size: NA; v_call: TRBV9; d_call: NA; cdr3_nt: TGTGCCAGCAGCGTAGCTTATGGCGGGATGTTGTACTTC; cdr3_aa: CASSVAYGGMLYF
j_call: TRBJ2-3; clone_size: NA; v_call: TRBV28; d_call: TRBD1; cdr3_nt: TGTGCCAGCAGCTTCTTGGGGACAGGTCTCACAGATACGCAGTATTTT; cdr3_aa: CASSFLGTGLTDTQYF
j_call: TRBJ2-3; clone_size: NA; v_call: TRBV5-1; d_call: TRBD2; cdr3_nt: TGCGCCAGCAGCTTTGGACTAGCGGGAGCAGATACGCAGTATTTT; cdr3_aa: CASSFGLAGADTQYF
j_call: TRBJ1-5; clone_size: NA; v_call: TRBV7-2; d_call: NA; cdr3_nt: TGTGCCAGCAGCTTCACCCCGGCGTCTGGGCAGCCCCAGCATTTT; cdr3_aa: CASSFTPASGQPQHF
j_call: TRBJ1-5; clone_size: NA; v_call: TRBV6-6; d_call: TRBD1; cdr3_nt: TGTGCCAGCAGGAAAGGAGGGGGCGATCAGCCCCAGCATTTT; cdr3_aa: CASRKGGGDQPQHF
j_call: TRBJ2-1; clone_size: NA; v_call: TRBV28; d_call: TRBD2; cdr3_nt: TGTGCCAGCTATAGCGGGAGTTCCCTCAATTACAATGAGCAGTTCTTC; cdr3_aa: CASYSGSSLNYNEQFF
j_call: TRBJ2-5; clone_size: NA; v_call: TRBV7-3; d_call: TRBD1; cdr3_nt: TGTGCCAGCAGCTTAGTTACAGGGGTCAGAGAGACCCAGTACTTC; cdr3_aa: CASSLVTGVRETQYF
j_call: TRBJ2-4; clone_size: NA; v_call: TRBV28; d_call: TRBD2; cdr3_nt: TGTGCCAGCAGCAAACTAGCGGGAGGGGAGGTCATTCAGTACTTC; cdr3_aa: CASSKLAGGEVIQYF
j_call: TRBJ2-1; clone_size: NA; v_call: TRBV7-3; d_call: TRBD2; cdr3_nt: TGTGCCAGCAGCTCAGGACTAGTAACCAATGAGCAGTTCTTC; cdr3_aa: CASSSGLVTNEQFF
j_call: TRBJ1-5; clone_size: NA; v_call: TRBV7-2; d_call: NA; cdr3_nt: TGTGCCAGCAGCTTAGCGTACGATCAGCCCCAGCATTTT; cdr3_aa: CASSLAYDQPQHF
j_call: TRBJ2-7; clone_size: NA; v_call: TRBV19; d_call: TRBD1; cdr3_nt: TGTGCCAGTAGTCCGGGGGACAGGGGAATGGTACGGGAGCAGTACTTC; cdr3_aa: CASSPGDRGMVREQYF
j_call: TRBJ2-1; clone_size: NA; v_call: TRBV7-8; d_call: NA; cdr3_nt: TGTGCCAGCGGTAGAAGCTTTAATGAGCAGTTCTTC; cdr3_aa: CASGRSFNEQFF
j_call: TRBJ2-1; clone_size: NA; v_call: TRBV4-1; d_call: NA; cdr3_nt: TGCGCCAGCAGCCAAGAGGGAGGAAGGAGGAATGAGCAGTTCTTC; cdr3_aa: CASSQEGGRRNEQFF
j_call: TRBJ1-3; clone_size: NA; v_call: TRBV19; d_call: NA; cdr3_nt: TGTGCCAGTAGTATGGGAAGGTCCTCTGGAAACACCATATATTTT; cdr3_aa: CASSMGRSSGNTIYF
j_call: TRBJ2-5; clone_size: NA; v_call: TRBV2; d_call: TRBD2; cdr3_nt: TGTGCCAGCAGAGGGGGACTAGCGGGTAACCAAGAGACCCAGTACTTC; cdr3_aa: CASRGGLAGNQETQYF
j_call: TRBJ2-2; clone_size: NA; v_call: TRBV5-1; d_call: TRBD1; cdr3_nt: TGCGCCAGCAGCCCATCGGGCAGGGGGCACACCGGGGAGCTGTTTTTT; cdr3_aa: CASSPSGRGHTGELFF
j_call: TRBJ2-3; clone_size: NA; v_call: TRBV7-3; d_call: NA; cdr3_nt: TGTGCCAGCAGTCCGTCTCCCACAGACAACTCAGATACGCAGTATTTT; cdr3_aa: CASSPSPTDNSDTQYF
j_call: TRBJ2-7; clone_size: NA; v_call: TRBV10-1; d_call: NA; cdr3_nt: TGCGCCAGCAGTGAGTCGAACTGGAACCCCTACGAGCAGTACTTC; cdr3_aa: CASSESNWNPYEQYF
j_call: TRBJ2-1; clone_size: once; v_call: TRBV27; d_call: NA; cdr3_nt: TGTGCCAGCAGTCCCAGCCCCTACAATGAGCAGTTCTTC; cdr3_aa: CASSPSPYNEQFF
j_call: TRBJ2-7; clone_size: NA; v_call: TRBV6-5; d_call: TRBD1; cdr3_nt: TGTGCCAGCAGTTTAGGGACAGGGGGATTCGAGCAGTACTTC; cdr3_aa: CASSLGTGGFEQYF
j_call: TRBJ2-7; clone_size: NA; v_call: TRBV19; d_call: NA; cdr3_nt: TGTGCCAGTAGCCTAGGCTCGGGGACTTCCTACGAGCAGTACTTC; cdr3_aa: CASSLGSGTSYEQYF
j_call: TRBJ1-2; clone_size: NA; v_call: TRBV29-1; d_call: NA; cdr3_nt: TGCAGCGTTGAAGATCAAGCCATTGGATTGGGCTACACCTTC; cdr3_aa: CSVEDQAIGLGYTF
j_call: TRBJ2-1; clone_size: NA; v_call: TRBV5-1; d_call: NA; cdr3_nt: TGCGCCAGCAGCTCCTACCGCCCGGACAATGAGCAGTTCTTC; cdr3_aa: CASSSYRPDNEQFF
j_call: TRBJ1-1; clone_size: NA; v_call: TRBV15; d_call: NA; cdr3_nt: TGTGCCACCAGCCGACCAGGCGGTGAAGCTTTCTTT; cdr3_aa: CATSRPGGEAFF
j_call: TRBJ1-1; clone_size: NA; v_call: TRBV19; d_call: NA; cdr3_nt: TGTGCCAGTAGTAGGGGCCGACATGGGAACACTGAAGCTTTCTTT; cdr3_aa: CASSRGRHGNTEAFF
j_call: TRBJ1-1; clone_size: few; v_call: TRBV30; d_call: NA; cdr3_nt: TGTGCCTGGAGTGAAGGCCTCAACACTGAAGCTTTCTTT; cdr3_aa: CAWSEGLNTEAFF
j_call: TRBJ2-2; clone_size: once; v_call: TRBV5-1; d_call: NA; cdr3_nt: TGCGCCAGCAGCTCAAGCCCACTCGGAAACACCGGGGAGCTGTTTTTT; cdr3_aa: CASSSSPLGNTGELFF
j_call: TRBJ2-2; clone_size: NA; v_call: TRBV9; d_call: NA; cdr3_nt: TGTGCCAGCAGCGTATTAGAGAACACCGGGGAGCTGTTTTTT; cdr3_aa: CASSVLENTGELFF
j_call: TRBJ2-1; clone_size: once; v_call: TRBV20-1; d_call: NA; cdr3_nt: TGCAGTGCCCACAGACTTGCCTGGTTCTTC; cdr3_aa: CSAHRLAWFF
j_call: TRBJ2-3; clone_size: NA; v_call: TRBV20-1; d_call: TRBD2; cdr3_nt: TGCAGAGCCGGGACTAGTGATACGCAGTATTTT; cdr3_aa: CRAGTSDTQYF
j_call: TRBJ2-5; clone_size: once; v_call: TRBV5-1; d_call: TRBD2; cdr3_nt: TGCGCCAGCAGCTCCGGGAGGAGACAAGAGACCCAGTACTTC; cdr3_aa: CASSSGRRQETQYF
j_call: TRBJ2-1; clone_size: NA; v_call: TRBV28; d_call: TRBD2; cdr3_nt: TGTGCCTCGCAGCGACTAGCGGGAGTCTATGAGCAGTTCTTC; cdr3_aa: CASQRLAGVYEQFF
j_call: TRBJ2-7; clone_size: NA; v_call: TRBV19; d_call: NA; cdr3_nt: TGTGCCAGTAGTACGGGCCGCCACGAGCAGTACTTC; cdr3_aa: CASSTGRHEQYF
j_call: TRBJ1-5; clone_size: NA; v_call: TRBV10-3; d_call: NA; cdr3_nt: TGTGCCATCAGTGAGTCGACGGCAGGGGATCAGCCCCAGCATTTT; cdr3_aa: CAISESTAGDQPQHF
j_call: TRBJ2-1; clone_size: NA; v_call: TRBV27; d_call: TRBD2; cdr3_nt: TGTGCCAGCAGTGGGAGCGGGACTGGCTACAATGAGCAGTTCTTC; cdr3_aa: CASSGSGTGYNEQFF
j_call: TRBJ1-1; clone_size: NA; v_call: TRBV5-1; d_call: TRBD1; cdr3_nt: TGCGCCAGCAGCTTAAAACCCGGACAGGCCTTCATGAACACTGAAGCTTTCTTT; cdr3_aa: CASSLKPGQAFMNTEAFF
j_call: TRBJ2-7; clone_size: NA; v_call: TRBV28; d_call: TRBD2; cdr3_nt: TGTGCCAGCAGTGGAAGACTAGCGGGAGGGTACTACGAGCAGTACTTC; cdr3_aa: CASSGRLAGGYYEQYF
j_call: TRBJ2-5; clone_size: NA; v_call: TRBV5-4; d_call: NA; cdr3_nt: TGTGCCAGCAGCTTGGGTTTCGCCGAGACCCAGTACTTC; cdr3_aa: CASSLGFAETQYF
j_call: TRBJ2-3; clone_size: NA; v_call: TRBV9; d_call: NA; cdr3_nt: TGTGCCAGTAAGCGGGCCCTCACAGATACGCAGTATTTT; cdr3_aa: CASKRALTDTQYF
j_call: TRBJ1-1; clone_size: NA; v_call: TRBV29-1; d_call: NA; cdr3_nt: TGCAGCGTTGTCCCGGCTTTCGCTGAAGCTTTCTTT; cdr3_aa: CSVVPAFAEAFF
j_call: TRBJ2-7; clone_size: NA; v_call: TRBV28; d_call: NA; cdr3_nt: TGTGCCAGCAGTTCCCCCATCCCCCCTCGTGCGGGGGAGCAGTACTTC; cdr3_aa: CASSSPIPPRAGEQYF
j_call: TRBJ1-1; clone_size: NA; v_call: TRBV7-9; d_call: NA; cdr3_nt: TGTGCCAGCAGCTTAAACGCACCGGGCACTGAAGCTTTCTTT; cdr3_aa: CASSLNAPGTEAFF
j_call: TRBJ2-5; clone_size: NA; v_call: TRBV28; d_call: NA; cdr3_nt: TGTGCCAGCAGTTTATTTCCAGGGGAAGAGACCCAGTACTTC; cdr3_aa: CASSLFPGEETQYF
j_call: TRBJ2-3; clone_size: NA; v_call: TRBV5-4; d_call: TRBD2; cdr3_nt: TGTGCCAGCAGCTTGGGTAGGACTAGCGGCAGACAGACTAGCACAGATACGCAGTATTTT; cdr3_aa: CASSLGRTSGRQTSTDTQYF
j_call: TRBJ2-1; clone_size: NA; v_call: TRBV7-8; d_call: NA; cdr3_nt: TGTGCCAGCAGCTTAAACAGGACTACCTACAATGAGCAGTTCTTC; cdr3_aa: CASSLNRTTYNEQFF
j_call: TRBJ2-1; clone_size: NA; v_call: TRBV7-3; d_call: TRBD2; cdr3_nt: TGTGCCAGCAGCTTAAGGGCTAGCGGGAGATATGAGCAGTTCTTC; cdr3_aa: CASSLRASGRYEQFF
j_call: TRBJ2-5; clone_size: NA; v_call: TRBV5-1; d_call: NA; cdr3_nt: TGCGCCAGCAGCTTGGTATCAGGGGAAGAGACCCAGTACTTC; cdr3_aa: CASSLVSGEETQYF
j_call: TRBJ1-4; clone_size: NA; v_call: TRBV7-9; d_call: NA; cdr3_nt: TGTGCCAGCAGCTTCGACGTAGGCCGAAGTGGTAATGAAAAACTGTTTTTT; cdr3_aa: CASSFDVGRSGNEKLFF
j_call: TRBJ1-2; clone_size: NA; v_call: TRBV19; d_call: NA; cdr3_nt: TGTGCCAGTAGTATAGTGAGTAGGCCAGGGAATGGCTACACCTTC; cdr3_aa: CASSIVSRPGNGYTF
j_call: TRBJ2-7; clone_size: NA; v_call: TRBV11-3; d_call: TRBD2; cdr3_nt: TGTGCCAGCAGCTTCGGGAGGCTCTCCGAGCAGTACTTC; cdr3_aa: CASSFGRLSEQYF